Below, 11 T cell receptor beta chains from the same sample are listed, as sequenced in a study of control samples from healthy donors and cancer patients. Method: immunoSEQ multiplex PCR; TCRdb's copy keeps in-frame clones and lacks some. Found here are about 51,000 clones, around nine tenths of them singletons; the top ten hold 40%. The specimen was PBMCs. These receptors all come from a man aged 50-60 years with head and neck cancer.

The chain joins TRBV3-1 (or the pseudogene TRBV3-2) to TRBJ2-5, with 7 bases fitting TRBD2. CDR3 length: 15 residues. The germline V gene has CDR1 LGHDT and CDR2 YNNKEL (reference sequence). V was pared by 3 bases and J by 2 bases, with 6 bases of the junction left unmatched. The CDR3 loop is CASSQRRGTQETQYF. The CDR3 coding sequence is TGTGCCAGCAGCCAGCGGCGGGGGACTCAAGAGACCCAGTACTTC.

CDR3 in amino acids: CASSYMGGRAYEQYF. For the CDR3, the DNA is TGTGCCAGCAGTTACATGGGGGGACGGGCCTACGAGCAGTACTTC. The V and J genes are TRBV6-2 or TRBV6-3 and TRBJ2-7; D perhaps matches TRBD2 (6 bases). V dropped 2 bases and J dropped 2 bases, with 13 bases sitting between them. CDR3 length equals 15 residues. Germline V CDR1 and CDR2: MNHEY, SVGEGT.

The rearrangement uses TRBV4-1 and TRBJ1-2; D is undetermined. The CDR3 loop spans 12 amino acids. CDR1 and CDR2 (germline): MGHRA, YSYEKL. V was pared by 1 base and J by 1 base, with 1 base between. As DNA, the CDR3 is TGCGCCAGCAGCCAAGGTAACTATGGCTACACCTTC. This encodes CASSQGNYGYTF.

V usage is TRBV12-3 or TRBV12-4 and J usage is TRBJ1-1; no clear D. The CDR3 runs to 11 residues. V was shortened by 4 bases and J by 6 bases, with 6 bases between the two germline ends. For the CDR3, the DNA is TGTGCCAGCAGTTCCACCCCTGAAGCTTTCTTT. This codes for CASSSTPEAFF.

This clone appeared a few times. The V gene is TRBV10-1, the J gene TRBJ2-7; the D call may be TRBD1 or TRBD2 (5 bases each). CDR1 is WNHNN and CDR2 is SYGVQD in the germline V gene (reference sequence). This CDR3 has 13 residues. Trimming took 0 bases from V and 3 from J, leaving 6 bases between them. CDR3 nucleotide sequence: TGCGCCAGCAGTGAGTCGAGGGGCTACGAGCAGTACTTC. Translation gives CASSESRGYEQYF.

The genes are TRBV18 and TRBJ2-3; 9 bases fit TRBD1. This CDR3 is built from 14 residues. V shed 3 bases, J shed 5 bases, and the junction held 3 bases outside the gene matches. Germline CDR1 is KGHSH and CDR2 is LQKENI. CDR3 in DNA: TGTGCCAGCTCACCCGGACAGGGGAGAGATACGCAGTATTTT. It specifies CASSPGQGRDTQYF.

The chain carries TRBV9 and TRBJ2-3; D ambiguous. This CDR3 is 13 amino acids long. The germline CDR1 and CDR2 sequences are SGDLS and YYNGEE. V lost 1 base, J lost 4 bases, and 7 bases lay in between. CDR3 in DNA: TGTGCCAGCAGCGTATCTCAAGCAGATACGCAGTATTTT. This translates into CASSVSQADTQYF.

This clone is a singleton in its sample. Here the CDR3 reads CASSVDPKVGSYNEQFF. The DNA of the CDR3 is TGTGCCAGCAGCGTGGACCCGAAGGTGGGCTCGTACAATGAGCAGTTCTTC. The chain carries TRBV9 and TRBJ2-1, with D unresolved. Germline V gene sequence: CDR1 SGDLS, CDR2 YYNGEE. V was cut by 2 bases and J by 4 bases, with 19 bases left in between. This CDR3 region has 17 residues.

The rearrangement uses TRBV28 and TRBJ1-6; 7 bases map to TRBD1. From germline, CDR1 is MDHEN and CDR2 SYDVKM. J lost 8 bases, V lost 2 bases, and 9 bases had no gene match. This CDR3 has 16 residues. This chain's CDR3 is CASSLMGRGLDSPLHF. The CDR3 DNA reads as TGTGCCAGCAGTTTAATGGGCAGGGGGTTGGATTCACCCCTCCACTTT.

The chain joins TRBV12-3 or TRBV12-4 to TRBJ2-3; the D gene is possibly TRBD1 (6 bases). Trimming left V 8 bases short and J 4 bases short, with 7 bases between. This CDR3 is built from 11 residues. CDR3 DNA sequence: TGTGCCAGCGCAGGGGCAGATACGCAGTATTTT. Translated, it gives CASAGADTQYF.

The V and J genes are TRBV10-2 and TRBJ1-5, with TRBD1 matching over 8 bases. CDR3 length equals 14 residues. V shed 4 bases, J shed 6 bases, and the junction held 5 bases outside the gene matches. Germline-derived CDR1 and CDR2 are WSHSY and SAAADI. The CDR3 sequence is CASSATRGPQPQHF. For the CDR3, the DNA is TGCGCCAGCAGTGCCACCAGGGGGCCTCAGCCCCAGCATTTT.